This T cell receptor beta chain was observed in a study of regulatory T cells in long-lasting Graves disease. For the study at large: Antithyroid drugs had been taken by newly diagnosed Graves' patients for under 3 months. Overall study results and limits: Newly diagnosed patients shared 850 to 1,000 public clonotypes; persistent patients shared around 2,500. Lower TCR diversity characterized persistent Graves' patients relative to newly diagnosed patients.

Assembly of TCR beta libraries relied on iRepertoire HTBI primers together with Arm-PCR of CDR3 regions. Using its own MiXCR run on the multiplex PCR reads, TCRdb lists one record per CDR3 protein. The sample yields about 310,000 distinct CDR3 sequences, 18% seen once. Time point meaning: newly diagnosed GD, antithyroid drugs for less than 3 months. Researchers made the TCR library from RNA that was extracted from PBMCs. This clonotype has ten or more counts. The antigen remains undetermined. This receptor was identified in a female donor with Graves disease. The sample here was peripheral blood mononuclear cells (PBMCs), taken at new diagnosis, from a patient treated with antithyroid drugs.

CDR3 in amino acids: CSAGASGASEQYF. DNA of the CDR3: TGCAGTGCGGGGGCTAGCGGGGCAAGCGAGCAGTACTTC. The chain links TRBV20-1 to TRBJ2-7, with TRBD2 matching over 9 bases. V shed 6 bases and J 6 bases; nucleotides not matched to a gene: 9. Looked up from germline, CDR1 is DFQATT and CDR2 is SNEGSKA (reference sequence). The CDR3 sequence is 13 residues long.